This entry is about one T cell receptor (beta chain). Its antigen remains unidentified. The record originates from a study of T-cell reconstitution after alpha-beta-depleted transplantation in children. General study points: At one year after transplant, newly produced T cells mostly accounted for T-cell counts and diversity. Several hundred expanded graft clones reportedly were the source of alpha-beta T cells about two months after transplant. Some patients' high day-60 TCRbeta diversity was attributed to recipient cells surviving conditioning.

TCRbeta library preparation incorporated unique molecular identifiers. TCRdb reprocessed the PCR reads with MiXCR, giving one entry per CDR3 protein. Seen here are around 210,000 distinct CDR3 sequences, roughly 7% observed once, and the top ten hold 5.5%. The germline gives CDR1 LGHDT, CDR2 YNNKEL (reference sequence). The CDR3 has 13 amino acids. With V trimmed by 4 bases and J by 11 bases, 9 bases remained unmatched. The clonotype comes from a boy aged 2 to 10 with acute lymphoblastic leukemia, due to receive a stem cell transplant. The material sequenced was PBMCs, taken before TCRalphabeta/CD19-depleted stem cell transplant. The genes are TRBV3-1 and TRBJ1-1, with 8 bases lining up with TRBD1. This CDR3 is CASSPFSGGDAFF. CDR3 sequence (DNA): TGTGCCAGCAGCCCCTTTTCAGGGGGCGACGCTTTCTTT.